A single sample is the source of the 32 T cell receptor beta chains below, sequenced in a study of cytomegalovirus exposure and HLA in healthy donors. PCR was performed using 60 Vbeta and 13 Jbeta primers. TCRdb keeps only in-frame clones here, not all; method: immunoSEQ multiplex PCR. Of about 110,000 clones listed, under 80% were seen once; the top ten hold roughly 3.6%. Sample: PBMCs. The source of these receptors is a man in his 60s in good health and CMV-seronegative.

The V gene is TRBV5-1, the J gene TRBJ1-6, with D possibly TRBD1 on 6 matching bases. V was cut by 5 bases and J by 0 bases, with 18 bases left in between. This CDR3 comprises 18 residues. Germline lookup yields CDR1 SGHRS and CDR2 YFSETQ. The CDR3 DNA is TGCGCCAGCAGTTTCTCCGGGGGGGCAGGCTCCTATAATTCACCCCTCCACTTT. This sequence encodes CASSFSGGAGSYNSPLHF.

V gene TRBV6-5 combines with J gene TRBJ2-7; 7 bases match TRBD1. Germline-derived CDR1 and CDR2 are MNHEY and SVGAGI. The CDR3 has 14 amino acids. Trimming cost V 5 bases and J 3 bases; bases outside gene matches: 7. CDR3 sequence: CASSKERGLYEQYF. CDR3 nucleotide sequence: TGTGCCAGCAGTAAAGAGAGGGGGCTCTACGAGCAGTACTTC.

This chain joins TRBV7-2 and TRBJ2-1; D possibly corresponds to TRBD1 (6 bases). Looked up from germline, CDR1 is SGHTA and CDR2 is FQGNSA. The CDR3 has 12 residues. Trimming shortened V by 5 bases and J by 9 bases, and 11 bases separated the two germline ends. The CDR3 spells CASSTTGLEQFF. In DNA, the CDR3 is TGTGCCAGCAGCACTACAGGGCTTGAGCAGTTCTTC.

This clone was detected only once. The chain is built from TRBV5-1 and TRBJ2-7, with 8 bases fitting TRBD1. Germline CDR1 SGHRS, CDR2 YFSETQ. J was trimmed by 5 bases and V by 0 bases; bases with no gene match: 4. The CDR3 extends over 14 amino acids. CDR3 coding DNA: TGCGCCAGCAGCTTGGGGACAGGGCTCGACGAGCAGTACTTC. It yields the protein CASSLGTGLDEQYF.

The chain has TRBV27 and TRBJ2-7; 11 bases align to TRBD1. Germline CDR1 reads MNHEY; CDR2 reads SMNVEV (reference sequence). V lost 8 bases to trimming and J lost 7 bases; unmatched junction nucleotides: 7. The CDR3 runs to 13 residues. CDR3 residues: CASRTGTGGEQYF. CDR3 nucleotides: TGTGCCAGCCGTACTGGGACAGGGGGTGAGCAGTACTTC.

CDR3 sequence: CASSMTGFGYTF. CDR3 DNA sequence: TGTGCCAGCAGCATGACAGGGTTTGGCTACACCTTC. J is TRBJ1-2 and V is TRBV7-9; 7 bases are a match to TRBD1. The CDR3 runs to 12 residues. V lost 5 bases to trimming and J lost 7 bases; unmatched junction nucleotides: 4. CDR1 and CDR2 from the germline V gene are SEHNR and FQNEAQ (reference sequence).

The chain carries TRBV6-5 and TRBJ2-3; 8 positions agree with TRBD2. V lost 2 bases to trimming and J lost 3 bases; unmatched junction nucleotides: 7. Germline V gene sequence: CDR1 MNHEY, CDR2 SVGAGI. The CDR3 extends over 16 amino acids. As DNA, the CDR3 is TGTGCCAGCAGTTACGTCGCTAGCGGGTATACAGATACGCAGTATTTT. Translation gives CASSYVASGYTDTQYF.

This clone is a singleton in its sample. V gene TRBV7-3 combines with J gene TRBJ1-2; tentative D call: TRBD1 (5 bases). This CDR3 is built from 13 residues. The germline V gene encodes CDR1 SGHTA and CDR2 FQGTGA. Trimming removed 4 bases from V and 7 bases from J, with 13 bases in between. The CDR3 protein is CASSSERGGGYTF. The CDR3 DNA reads TGTGCCAGCAGCTCCGAGAGGGGAGGTGGCTACACCTTC. The whole variable domain, filled in from reference TRBV7-3 and TRBJ1-2, reads GAGVSQTPSNKVTEKGKYVELRCDPISGHTALYWYRQSLGQGPEFLIYFQGTGAADDSGLPNDRFFAVRPEGSVSTLKIQRTERGDSAVYLCASSSERGGGYTFGSGTRLTVV.

This clone turned up a few times. The rearrangement joins TRBV28 to TRBJ1-5; a weak D match, TRBD1 (5 bases). There are 14 residues in the CDR3. Germline values: CDR1 MDHEN, CDR2 SYDVKM. V was trimmed by 2 bases and J by 11 bases, leaving 16 bases between them. The CDR3: CASSLGGGTSAQHF. As DNA, the CDR3 is TGTGCCAGCAGTTTAGGGGGAGGTACCTCGGCCCAGCATTTT. The full variable domain, completed using reference TRBV28 and TRBJ1-5, is DVKVTQSSRYLVKRTGEKVFLECVQDMDHENMFWYRQDPGLGLRLIYFSYDVKMKEKGDIPEGYSVSREKKERFSLILESASTNQTSMYLCASSLGGGTSAQHFGDGTRLSIL.

V and J are TRBV4-3 and TRBJ1-1; the match to TRBD1 covers 8 bases. V shed 1 base and J 7 bases; nucleotides not matched to a gene: 2. The CDR3 sequence is 13 residues long. Germline V CDR1 and CDR2: LGHNA, YSLEER. CDR3 loop: CASSQVTGVEAFF. CDR3 coding DNA: TGCGCCAGCAGCCAAGTGACAGGGGTTGAAGCTTTCTTT.

The J gene is TRBJ1-5, the V gene TRBV2; the D is unclear. CDR1 and CDR2 from the germline V gene are SNHLY and FYNNEI. The CDR3 covers 13 residues. Trimming stripped 7 bases from V and 6 bases from J, with 13 bases between. The chain's CDR3 is CASNSGWAQPQHF. The CDR3 DNA sequence: TGTGCCAGCAACTCGGGGTGGGCTCAGCCCCAGCATTTT.

This rearrangement joins TRBV23-1 to TRBJ2-3, with D perhaps TRBD2 (5 bases). TRBV23-1 carries the ORF label, with uncertain function. The germline V and J ends were trimmed by 4 bases and 5 bases, with 10 bases remaining between them. The CDR3 is 13 amino acids. This CDR3 is CASSPAAGDTQYF. The CDR3 DNA reads as TGCGCCAGCAGTCCCGCGGCGGGAGATACGCAGTATTTT.

The gene calls are TRBV9 and TRBJ1-2; the D gene is possibly TRBD1 (6 bases). The CDR3 totals 15 residues. The germline V gene has CDR1 SGDLS and CDR2 YYNGEE. Trimming removed 5 bases at V and 0 bases at J, with 14 bases between. The DNA of the CDR3 is TGTGCCAGCAGACAGGGACGAGGAGCTAACTATGGCTACACCTTC. It translates to CASRQGRGANYGYTF. Complete variable domain (other parts from reference TRBV9 and TRBJ1-2): DSGVTQTPKHLITATGQRVTLRCSPRSGDLSVYWYQQSLDQGLQFLIQYYNGEERAKGNILERFSAQQFPDLHSELNLSSLELGDSALYFCASRQGRGANYGYTFGSGTRLTVV.

The chain carries TRBV27 and TRBJ1-6, with a tentative D call TRBD1 (5 bases). This CDR3 comprises 16 residues. V was trimmed by 4 bases and J by 4 bases, leaving 14 bases between them. CDR1 MNHEY and CDR2 SMNVEV come from the germline V gene (reference sequence). CDR3 nucleotide sequence: TGTGCCAGCAGTTCCAGACAGAGAGATTATAATTCACCCCTCCACTTT. It yields the protein CASSSRQRDYNSPLHF.

This clone was counted a few times. The chain combines TRBV15 with TRBJ2-7; TRBD1 might be the D (8 bases). The germline V gene has CDR1 LNHNV and CDR2 YYDKDF (reference sequence). Trimming cost V 3 bases and J 0 bases, with 24 bases left between them. CDR3 length: 19 residues. CDR3 bases: TGTGCCACCAGCAGGGATAGGACAGGGAGGGCTTCCCCCTCCTACGAGCAGTACGTC. Residues: CATSRDRTGRASPSYEQYV.

V gene TRBV7-2 combines with J gene TRBJ2-1; D possibly corresponds to TRBD1 (6 bases). The V end was cut by 1 base, the J end by 7 bases, with 14 bases between. Per the germline V gene, CDR1 is SGHTA and CDR2 is FQGNSA. This CDR3 contains 15 residues. The CDR3 sequence is CASSLVATGPNEQFF. The CDR3 nucleotides are TGTGCCAGCAGCTTAGTCGCGACAGGCCCTAATGAGCAGTTCTTC.

The V gene is TRBV5-6, the J gene TRBJ2-1, with 15 bases that match TRBD2. Germline V gene sequence: CDR1 SGHDT, CDR2 YYEEEE. J lost 0 bases, V lost 3 bases, and 7 bases had no gene match. The CDR3 extends over 19 amino acids. CDR3 sequence (DNA): TGTGCCAGCAGCTCTCCGGGACTAGCGGGGGGTTCCTCCTACAATGAGCAGTTCTTC. The encoded protein is CASSSPGLAGGSSYNEQFF.

This clone was counted a few times. The chain uses TRBV4-3 and TRBJ2-2, with 9 bases aligning to TRBD2. CDR1 LGHNA and CDR2 YSLEER come from the germline V gene. CDR3 size: 18 residues. V lost 0 bases, J lost 7 bases, and 12 bases stayed unmatched. This chain's CDR3 is CASSQEVGGGAVSGELFF. The CDR3 coding sequence is TGCGCCAGCAGCCAAGAAGTCGGCGGGGGGGCCGTTAGCGGGGAGCTGTTTTTT.

This chain joins TRBV19 and TRBJ1-6; weak D call: TRBD1 (5 bases). There are 15 residues in the CDR3. V was pared by 7 bases and J by 6 bases, with 16 bases between. Germline assignment: CDR1 LNHDA and CDR2 SQIVND (reference sequence). The chain's CDR3 is CASNQGTGSNSPLHF. CDR3 sequence (DNA): TGTGCCAGTAATCAAGGGACCGGGAGTAATTCACCCCTCCACTTT.

This clone was counted only a few times. In DNA, the CDR3 is TGTGCCAGCAGGCTGACGCGGGAAAGCACAGATACGCAGTATTTT. This sequence encodes CASRLTRESTDTQYF. V usage is TRBV7-2 and J usage is TRBJ2-3; D perhaps matches TRBD2 (6 bases). The CDR3 has 15 amino acids. The ends were cut back, 6 bases at V and 0 bases at J, with 13 bases in the middle. Germline V lookup: CDR1 SGHTA, CDR2 FQGNSA.

The chain recombines TRBV19 with TRBJ1-5, with 9 bases matching TRBD1. V trimming: 8 bases; J trimming: 5 bases; junction bases outside the gene matches: 4. The germline CDR1 and CDR2 sequences are LNHDA and SQIVND (reference sequence). This CDR3 spans 13 amino acids. The CDR3 DNA is TGTGCCAGTTTGGGACAGGGCCATCAGCCCCAGCATTTT. It is translated as CASLGQGHQPQHF.

The chain couples TRBV5-1 to TRBJ2-5, with 13 bases identical to TRBD2. The J segment lost 4 bases and the V segment lost 7 bases, leaving 7 bases of the junction unmatched. Germline CDR1 and CDR2: SGHRS and YFSETQ. This CDR3 comprises 15 residues. The CDR3 nucleotides are TGCGCCAGCGGACTAGCGGGGGAAGAGGGAGAGACCCAGTACTTC. Its translation: CASGLAGEEGETQYF.

This sequence joins TRBV9 and TRBJ2-7; possible D gene TRBD1, 5 bases. The length of the CDR3 is 16 residues. Germline CDR1 SGDLS, CDR2 YYNGEE. Trimming removed 0 bases at V and 6 bases at J, with 19 bases between. The CDR3 reads CASSVEGNLPSREQYF. CDR3 bases: TGTGCCAGCAGCGTAGAGGGGAACCTCCCCAGTCGCGAGCAGTACTTC.

The chain is built from TRBV6-1 and TRBJ1-5; TRBD1 matches at 9 bases. The CDR3 runs to 15 residues. The V gene end was trimmed by 2 bases and the J gene end by 4 bases; junction bases not matched to a gene: 3. Per the germline V gene, CDR1 is MNHNS and CDR2 is SASEGT. The CDR3 nucleotides are TGTGCCAGCAGTGAATGGGGACAGGGAAATCAGCCCCAGCATTTT. Protein: CASSEWGQGNQPQHF.

V gene TRBV11-2 combines with J gene TRBJ2-5, with 11 nucleotides matching TRBD2. Germline CDR1 and CDR2: SGHAT and FQNNGV. V lost 5 bases to trimming and J lost 7 bases; unmatched junction nucleotides: 12. The CDR3 runs to 16 residues. CDR3 sequence (DNA): TGTGCCAGCAGCCTACGACTAGCGGGGTTTTTGGGGACCCAGTACTTC. Translating it yields CASSLRLAGFLGTQYF.

This clone was counted a few times. The chain joins TRBV4-1 to TRBJ1-4; 9 bases line up with TRBD1. Germline trimming cut 1 base from V and 6 bases from J; bases unmatched to any gene: 6. The CDR3 extends over 16 amino acids. Germline CDR1 is MGHRA and CDR2 is YSYEKL. The CDR3 here is CASSQGPGQGDEKLFF. The CDR3 nucleotides read TGCGCCAGCAGCCAAGGGCCGGGACAGGGAGATGAAAAACTGTTTTTT.

The chain couples TRBV5-1 to TRBJ1-2; 10 nucleotides align to TRBD1. Trimming removed 4 bases from V and 6 bases from J; junction bases left unmatched: 6. CDR3 length: 14 residues. CDR1 is SGHRS and CDR2 is YFSETQ in the germline V gene. The CDR3 spells CASSPIGTGDGYTF. CDR3 bases: TGCGCCAGCAGCCCTATCGGGACAGGGGATGGCTACACCTTC.

The V and J genes are TRBV2 and TRBJ1-1; 7 bases agree with TRBD1. The CDR3 is 12 residues long. Per germline, CDR1 SNHLY and CDR2 FYNNEI. V was pared by 8 bases and J by 1 base, with 1 base of the junction left unmatched. The CDR3 DNA is TGTGCCAGCCGACAGGGGAACACTGAAGCTTTCTTT. It codes for CASRQGNTEAFF.

The CDR3 DNA is TGTGCCAGCAGTGGGGGCAGGGGGGTCCTAAACTATGGCTACACCTTC. Translation gives CASSGGRGVLNYGYTF. The rearrangement uses TRBV2 and TRBJ1-2; 7 nucleotides agree with TRBD1. This CDR3 is built from 16 residues. The trim removed 4 bases at V and 2 bases at J, leaving 10 bases unmatched. Germline V gene lookup returns CDR1 SNHLY and CDR2 FYNNEI.

The chain employs TRBV6-6 and TRBJ1-5; D remains unclear. Per germline, CDR1 MNHNY and CDR2 SVGAGI (reference sequence). The ends were cut back, 7 bases at V and 10 bases at J, with 23 bases in the middle. The CDR3 sequence is 15 residues long. In DNA, the CDR3 is TGTGCCAGCACTCCTACCGCGGCATTCGAGGATCCCCAGCATTTT. This codes for CASTPTAAFEDPQHF.

There are a few counts of this clone. V usage is TRBV5-8 and J usage is TRBJ1-1; D ambiguous. Germline V lookup: CDR1 SGHTS, CDR2 YDEGEE. Trimming pared 0 bases from V and 0 bases from J, leaving 12 bases between. The CDR3 has 16 residues. CDR3 in amino acids: CASSLGSLFMNTEAFF. The CDR3 coding sequence is TGTGCCAGCAGCTTGGGAAGCCTTTTCATGAACACTGAAGCTTTCTTT.

The genes are TRBV11-2 and TRBJ2-6; no clear D. The CDR3 is made up of 14 amino acids. Looked up from germline, CDR1 is SGHAT and CDR2 is FQNNGV. The V and J ends lost 4 bases and 1 base respectively, with 5 bases between them. The CDR3 sequence: CASSSLSGANVLTF. CDR3 nucleotide sequence: TGTGCCAGCAGCTCCCTATCTGGGGCCAACGTCCTGACTTTC.